The T cell receptor (beta chain) described here comes from a study of human T cells and chemical hapten exposure. This clonotype was observed many times. Described time point: pre-sensitization, week 0. Treatment given: therapeutic diphenylcyclopropenone sensitization with weekly scalp DPC. J lost 7 bases, V lost 2 bases, and 10 bases had no gene match. The CDR3 contains 15 residues. CDR1 is DFQATT, CDR2 SNEGSKA, per germline (reference sequence). TCRdb reanalysed the RACE reads using MiXCR and keeps one entry per CDR3 protein. In the table there are about 260,000 distinct CDR3 sequences, 7.5% to 9% of which are singletons.

This rearrangement joins TRBV20-1 to TRBJ1-5, with 8 bases aligning to TRBD1. The sequence was obtained from a woman aged 40 to 50 with alopecia areata. Some clones in this sample may be carry-over from other donors' samples. Source: whole blood, taken in connection with sensitization to the hapten diphenylcyclopropenone (DPC). The CDR3 DNA sequence: TGCAGTGCTAGAAGACAGGGGACAAGGGGGCAGCCCCAGCATTTT. Its protein is CSARRQGTRGQPQHF.